Included here is one T cell receptor (beta chain) sequence, with context. CDR3 length: 15 amino acids. In germline, CDR1 is SGHTA, CDR2 FQGNSA. V was pared by 3 bases and J by 0 bases, with 8 bases between. This specimen belongs to a study of human T cells and chemical hapten exposure. The library put unique molecular identifiers onto individual cDNA molecules. TCRdb reprocessed the RACE reads with MiXCR, giving one entry per CDR3 protein. The repertoire holds more than 90,000 distinct CDR3 sequences, with roughly 11% as singletons. Time point noted: patch test 2, 6 weeks after DPC sensitization. Documented treatment: therapeutic diphenylcyclopropenone sensitization with weekly scalp DPC.

The chain links TRBV7-2 to TRBJ2-2; maybe TRBD1 (5 bases). The source of this sequence is a woman in her thirties or forties with alopecia areata. Some clones in this sample may be carry-over from other donors' samples. The sequencing used whole blood, collected in connection with sensitization to the hapten diphenylcyclopropenone (DPC). The CDR3 DNA is TGTGCCAGCAGCTTGAGACAGCCGAACACCGGGGAGCTGTTTTTT. As protein: CASSLRQPNTGELFF.